Below are 12 T cell receptor beta chains sequenced from a single sample in a study of tumor-infiltrating lymphocytes in primary liver carcinoma. Researchers generated TCR beta cDNA from around 0.55 ug of total RNA, relying on a constant-region primer. ARM-PCR, slightly modified, supplied the TCR beta libraries through three nested multiplex PCR rounds. The first two PCR rounds used TRBV1-TRBV30 forward primers with a C-beta reverse primer, about 10 cycles each. One entry per CDR3 protein, called by TCRdb with MiXCR from the multiplex PCR reads. This sample has around 99,000 distinct CDR3 sequences, with 55% to 75% found just once. Unsorted bulk tissue, about 19-30 mg of it, served as the source for co-extraction of RNA and DNA. Sample: tumor-adjacent normal liver tissue. These receptor sequences come from a man aged 35 to 55 with primary liver carcinoma and hepatitis B virus infection.

This clonotype was picked up many times. The chain carries TRBV14 and TRBJ2-1; tentative D call: TRBD1 (6 bases). The V end was cut by 4 bases, the J end by 0 bases, with 13 bases between. Germline V gene lookup returns CDR1 SGHDN and CDR2 FVKESK. The CDR3 covers 16 residues. CDR3 DNA: TGTGCCAGCAGCCCACAGGGCCCGCTCTCCTACAATGAGCAGTTCTTC. Protein product: CASSPQGPLSYNEQFF.

The gene calls are TRBV2 and TRBJ2-3, with D possibly being TRBD2 (6 bases). The germline CDR1 and CDR2 sequences are SNHLY and FYNNEI. Deletions cut 8 bases from V and 13 bases from J, with 28 bases between. This CDR3 has 15 amino acids. The CDR3 is CASQDRLEGGLRKYF. In nucleotides, the CDR3 is TGTGCCAGCCAAGATCGACTAGAGGGAGGATTACGCAAGTATTTT.

About this clonotype itself: Since a much larger clone is just one base distant, this may be a read error. The gene calls are TRBV5-5 and TRBJ1-4, with 9 bases fitting TRBD1. This CDR3 contains 16 residues. Germline V gives CDR1 SGHKS, CDR2 YYEKEE (reference sequence). The CDR3 DNA follows: TGTGCCAGCAGTTTCACCGGGACAGGGAGTAATGAAAAACTGCTTTTT. Its translation: CASSFTGTGSNEKLLF.

Notes on this clonotype: The junction departs from the called germline gene at one end, perhaps through a read error. J is TRBJ1-1 and V is TRBV11-1; TRBD1 matches at 7 bases. There are 14 residues in the CDR3. CDR1 is SGHAT and CDR2 is FQDESV in the germline V gene (reference sequence). CDR3 in amino acids: CPSGPGQRNTEAFF. CDR3 DNA sequence: TGTCCCAGCGGCCCGGGACAGAGGAACACTGAAGCTTTCTTT.

Note on this clonotype: Compared with germline, one end of the junction differs, possibly owing to a read error. The J gene is TRBJ1-2, the V gene TRBV6-5, with D unclear. CDR3 length: 13 residues. The germline gives CDR1 MNHEY, CDR2 SVGAGI. CDR3 amino acids: CASIREPRRGYTF. The CDR3 region has the DNA TGTGCTAGCATCAGAGAGCCGCGACGTGGCTACACCTTC.

In regard to this clonotype: One end of the junction is discordant with germline, which a read error may explain. The rearrangement joins TRBV11-2 to TRBJ2-4; D is perhaps TRBD1 (6 bases). This CDR3 comprises 14 residues. Germline assignment: CDR1 SGHAT and CDR2 FQNNGV. The CDR3 DNA is TGTACCAGCAGCGCTATGGGGGACACTGACACTCAGTACTTC. Protein product: CTSSAMGDTDTQYF.

The sample holds one count of this clonotype. At one boundary the junction diverges from the germline segment, which might be a read error. This sequence joins TRBV7-9 and TRBJ2-7, with 9 bases aligning to TRBD2. Germline V gene sequence: CDR1 SEHNR, CDR2 FQNEAQ (reference sequence). This CDR3 is 16 amino acids long. CDR3 protein: CASSPSSGRSSGEHYF. CDR3 sequence (DNA): TGTGCCAGCAGCCCGAGTAGCGGGAGAAGCTCCGGGGAGCACTACTTC.

Of note for this clonotype: This may stem from a read error, because a much larger clone lies one nucleotide away. The gene calls are TRBV10-3 and TRBJ2-3; TRBD2 agrees at 7 bases. The V gene's germline CDR1 is ENHRY and CDR2 SYGVKD. The CDR3 sequence is 17 residues long. The trim removed 5 bases at V and 3 bases at J, leaving 14 bases unmatched. CDR3 coding DNA: TGTGCCATCAGTCAAACAGGAACGGGAGGAGGGACAGATACGCAGTATTTT. Translating it yields CAISQTGTGGGTDTQYF.

The CDR3 DNA is TGTGCCAGCACCAAAATAGGGAACACTGAAGCTTTCTTT. This gives the protein CASTKIGNTEAFF. This chain connects TRBV27 to TRBJ1-1; D is undetermined. Germline V gene data show CDR1 as MNHEY and CDR2 as SMNVEV (reference sequence). The CDR3 has 13 amino acids. Trimming removed 7 bases at V and 1 base at J, with 10 bases between.

This clonotype was seen ten or more times. The chain links TRBV6-5 to TRBJ2-7; TRBD2 agrees at 10 bases. CDR1 MNHEY and CDR2 SVGAGI come from the germline V gene. The junction had 7 bases not matched to a gene; V was cut back by 5 bases and J by 3 bases. The length of the CDR3 is 15 residues. The CDR3 nucleotides are TGTGCCAGCAGTCCCCGGACTAGCGGATTCTACGAGCAGTACTTC. This translates into CASSPRTSGFYEQYF.

This clonotype was seen at least ten times. The rearrangement uses TRBV12-3 or TRBV12-4 and TRBJ1-5; TRBD1 might be the D (5 bases). This CDR3 has 14 amino acids. V was shortened by 6 bases and J by 5 bases, with 14 bases between the two germline ends. CDR3 amino acids: CASSRGQRDQPQHF. In DNA form, the CDR3 reads TGTGCCAGCAGCCGTGGACAAAGGGATCAGCCCCAGCATTTT.

This clonotype was observed many times. The chain is built from TRBV6-1 and TRBJ2-7, with D tentatively TRBD2 (5 bases). The CDR3 length is 13 residues. Trimming took off 1 base at V and 2 bases at J, with 6 bases between the two ends. In germline, CDR1 is MNHNS, CDR2 SASEGT. CDR3 region: CASSEDGTYEQYF. CDR3 in DNA: TGTGCCAGCAGTGAAGACGGGACCTACGAGCAGTACTTC.